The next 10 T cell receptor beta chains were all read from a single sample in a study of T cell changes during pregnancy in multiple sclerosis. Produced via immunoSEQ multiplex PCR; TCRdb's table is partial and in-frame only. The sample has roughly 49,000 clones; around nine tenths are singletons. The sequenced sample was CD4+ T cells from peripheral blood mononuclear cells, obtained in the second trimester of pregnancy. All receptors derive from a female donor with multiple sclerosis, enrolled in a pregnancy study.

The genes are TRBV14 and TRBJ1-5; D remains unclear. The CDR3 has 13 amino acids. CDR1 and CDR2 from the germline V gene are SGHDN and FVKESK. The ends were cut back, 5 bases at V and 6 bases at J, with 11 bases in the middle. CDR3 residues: CASSVSTGQPQHF. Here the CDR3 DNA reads TGTGCCAGCAGCGTATCTACTGGTCAGCCCCAGCATTTT.

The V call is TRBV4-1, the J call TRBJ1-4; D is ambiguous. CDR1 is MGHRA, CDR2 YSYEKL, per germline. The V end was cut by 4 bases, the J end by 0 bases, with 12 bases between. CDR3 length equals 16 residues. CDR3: CASSPLFGATNEKLFF. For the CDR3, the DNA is TGCGCCAGCAGCCCCCTCTTCGGTGCAACTAATGAAAAACTGTTTTTT.

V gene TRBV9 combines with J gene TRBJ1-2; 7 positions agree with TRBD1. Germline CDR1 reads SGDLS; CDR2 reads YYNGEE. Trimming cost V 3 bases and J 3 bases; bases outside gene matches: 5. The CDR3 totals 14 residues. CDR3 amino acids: CASSDRTGYYGYTF. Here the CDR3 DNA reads TGTGCCAGCAGCGACCGGACAGGATACTATGGCTACACCTTC.

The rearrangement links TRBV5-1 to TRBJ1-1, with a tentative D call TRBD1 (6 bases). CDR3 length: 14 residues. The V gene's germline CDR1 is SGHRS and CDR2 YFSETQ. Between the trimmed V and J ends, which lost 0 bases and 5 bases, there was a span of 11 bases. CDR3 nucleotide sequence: TGCGCCAGCAGCTTGGTTACTCAGGGGACTGAAGCTTTCTTT. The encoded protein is CASSLVTQGTEAFF. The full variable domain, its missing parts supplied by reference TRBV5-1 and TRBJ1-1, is KAGVTQTPRYLIKTRGQQVTLSCSPISGHRSVSWYQQTPGQGLQFLFEYFSETQRNKGNFPGRFSGRQFSNSRSEMNVSTLELGDSALYLCASSLVTQGTEAFFGQGTRLTVV.

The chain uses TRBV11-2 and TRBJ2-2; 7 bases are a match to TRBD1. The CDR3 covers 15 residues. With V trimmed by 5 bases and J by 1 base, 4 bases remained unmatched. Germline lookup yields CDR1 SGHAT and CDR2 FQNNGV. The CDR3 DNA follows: TGTGCCAGCAGCACCCGGGACAGGAACACCGGGGAGCTGTTTTTT. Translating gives CASSTRDRNTGELFF.

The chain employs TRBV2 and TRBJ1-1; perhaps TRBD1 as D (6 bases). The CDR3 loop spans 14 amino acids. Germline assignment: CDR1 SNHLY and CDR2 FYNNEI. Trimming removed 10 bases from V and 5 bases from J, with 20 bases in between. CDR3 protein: CAIDPGRGVTEAFF. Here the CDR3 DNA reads TGTGCCATCGACCCGGGCAGGGGTGTTACTGAAGCTTTCTTT.

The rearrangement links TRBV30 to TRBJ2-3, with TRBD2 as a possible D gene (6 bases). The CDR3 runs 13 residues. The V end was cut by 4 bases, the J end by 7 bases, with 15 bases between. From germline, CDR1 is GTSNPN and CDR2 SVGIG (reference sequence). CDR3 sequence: CAWMTLASHTQYF. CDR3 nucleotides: TGTGCCTGGATGACCCTAGCGTCTCATACGCAGTATTTT. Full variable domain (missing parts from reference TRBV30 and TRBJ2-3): SQTIHQWPATLVQPVGSPLSLECTVEGTSNPNLYWYRQAAGRGLQLLFYSVGIGQISSEVPQNLSASRPQDRQFILSSKKLLLSDSGFYLCAWMTLASHTQYFGPGTRLTVL.

CDR3: CASSADSANRAFF. The DNA for the CDR3 is TGTGCCAGCAGCGCGGACAGTGCCAATCGGGCTTTCTTT. The V and J genes are TRBV9 and TRBJ1-1; D possibly corresponds to TRBD1 (6 bases). Germline V gene sequence: CDR1 SGDLS, CDR2 YYNGEE. The germline V and J ends were trimmed by 3 bases and 11 bases, with 17 bases remaining between them. CDR3 length: 13 residues.

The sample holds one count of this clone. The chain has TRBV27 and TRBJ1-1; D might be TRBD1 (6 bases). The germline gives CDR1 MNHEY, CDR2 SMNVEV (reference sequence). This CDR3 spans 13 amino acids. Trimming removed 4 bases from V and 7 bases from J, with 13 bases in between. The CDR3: CASSSRQDGEAFF. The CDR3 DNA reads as TGTGCCAGCAGTTCCCGACAGGACGGTGAAGCTTTCTTT.

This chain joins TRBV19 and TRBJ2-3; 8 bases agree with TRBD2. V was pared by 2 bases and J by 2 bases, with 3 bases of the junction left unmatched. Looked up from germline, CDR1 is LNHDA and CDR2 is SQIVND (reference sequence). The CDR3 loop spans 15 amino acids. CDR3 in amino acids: CASSIRRGDTDTQYF. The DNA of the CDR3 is TGTGCCAGTAGTATACGGCGGGGGGACACAGATACGCAGTATTTT.